This TCR beta chain appears in the sequencing data of a study of somatic mutations in cytotoxic T cells in rheumatoid arthritis. At the level of the study: There were some V beta antibody-stained T-cell populations flow-sorted at nearly 100% purity, and these included V beta1+ cells sequenced for TCRB.

The CDR3 runs to 14 residues. J was trimmed by 7 bases and V by 4 bases; bases with no gene match: 5. Germline loops: CDR1 MDHEN, CDR2 SYDVKM. Study findings and constraints: Increasing age coincided with elevated CD8+ clonality among rheumatoid arthritis patients, though not among healthy controls.

On this clone: The antigen remains unidentified.

As handled by the study authors: Rarely did patient CD8+ clones above 1% match published virus-specific TCRB sequences. Assay: immunoSEQ multiplex PCR; the TCRdb copy retains only in-frame clones and omits some. V and J calls and clone size are given by that table; D and trimming were obtained from the DNA. The table lists fewer than 850 clones, roughly 80% of them singletons. This clonotype was sampled from a man aged 70 or older with rheumatoid arthritis. Sequences were obtained from synovial fluid. The J gene is TRBJ1-5, the V gene TRBV28; 9 bases match TRBD1. CDR3 nucleotide sequence: TGTGCCAGCAGTTCCGGACAGGGGTGGCAGCCCCAGCATTTT. Residues: CASSSGQGWQPQHF.